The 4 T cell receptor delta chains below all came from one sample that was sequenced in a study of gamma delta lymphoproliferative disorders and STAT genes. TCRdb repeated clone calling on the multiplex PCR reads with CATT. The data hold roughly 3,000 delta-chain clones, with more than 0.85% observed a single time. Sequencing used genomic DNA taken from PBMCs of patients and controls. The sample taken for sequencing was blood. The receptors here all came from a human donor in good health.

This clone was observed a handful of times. DNA for the CDR3: TGTGCTTCATTGTGCCTTCCTACTTTGGGGGATAAGGGCTCCTGGGACACCCGACAGATGTTTTTC. This encodes CASLCLPTLGDKGSWDTRQMFF. The assigned J gene is TRDJ3, but the V gene is uncalled; the table's D gene call, TRDD3, was not cross checked with the DNA. The CDR3 loop spans 22 amino acids.

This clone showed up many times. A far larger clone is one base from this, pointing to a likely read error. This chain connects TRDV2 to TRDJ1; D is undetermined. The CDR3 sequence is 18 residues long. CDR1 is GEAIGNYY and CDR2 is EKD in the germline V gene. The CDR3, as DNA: TGTGCCTGTGGCACCCTGCCGGGTGGGCAGAAAGTGGCCGATAAACTCATCTTT. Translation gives CACGTLPGGQKVADKLIF.

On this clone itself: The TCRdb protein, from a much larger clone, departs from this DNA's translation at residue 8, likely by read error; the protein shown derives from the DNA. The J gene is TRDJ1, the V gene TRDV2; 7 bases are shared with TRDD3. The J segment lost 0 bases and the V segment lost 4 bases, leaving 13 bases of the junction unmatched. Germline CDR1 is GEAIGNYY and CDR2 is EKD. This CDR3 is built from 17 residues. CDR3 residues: CACDGILEKEYTDKLIF. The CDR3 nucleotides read TGTGCCTGTGATGGGATACTGGAGAAGGAGTACACCGATAAACTCATCTTT.

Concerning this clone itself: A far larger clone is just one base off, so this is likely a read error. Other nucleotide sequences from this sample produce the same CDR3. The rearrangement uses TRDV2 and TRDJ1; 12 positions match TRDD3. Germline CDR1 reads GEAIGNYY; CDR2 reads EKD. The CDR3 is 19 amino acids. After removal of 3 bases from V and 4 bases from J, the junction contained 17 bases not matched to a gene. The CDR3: CACDSLLGDTTPIGDKLIF. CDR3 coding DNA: TGTGCCTGTGACTCCCTACTGGGGGATACCACTCCTATCGGCGATAAACTCATCTTT.